This T cell receptor beta chain emerged from a study of OX40 agonist ivuxolimab in advanced cancers. Turning to the study itself: Past anti-PD-1, anti-PD-L1 or anti-CTLA-4 therapy was accepted, and 40% had received some. Study observations and caveats: Low clonal expansion, among the lowest seen, marked partial responders at 0.1-3.0 mg/kg. There were, on average, more expanded clones in CD8+ T cells than in CD4+.

Blood sampling was done at baseline, cycle 4 day 1, and cycle 7 day 1. Assay: immunoSEQ multiplex PCR; the TCRdb copy retains only in-frame clones and omits some. Here the sample spans over 30,000 clones, approximately 78% being singletons. On this clone: Its matching antigen is unknown.

The CDR3 extends over 14 amino acids. Trimming removed 8 bases from V and 3 bases from J, with 14 bases in between. Germline CDR1 is SNHLY and CDR2 is FYNNEI. This specimen was CD4+ or CD8+ T cells sorted from blood, taken in a trial of the OX40 agonist ivuxolimab. V gene TRBV2 combines with J gene TRBJ2-1; D is perhaps TRBD2 (5 bases). The sequence was obtained from an adult with an advanced solid tumor such as melanoma, head and neck, liver or kidney cancer. The CDR3, as DNA: TGTGCCAGCGTCGGGGAGCGGAGCTACAATGAGCAGTTCTTC. Translation: CASVGERSYNEQFF.